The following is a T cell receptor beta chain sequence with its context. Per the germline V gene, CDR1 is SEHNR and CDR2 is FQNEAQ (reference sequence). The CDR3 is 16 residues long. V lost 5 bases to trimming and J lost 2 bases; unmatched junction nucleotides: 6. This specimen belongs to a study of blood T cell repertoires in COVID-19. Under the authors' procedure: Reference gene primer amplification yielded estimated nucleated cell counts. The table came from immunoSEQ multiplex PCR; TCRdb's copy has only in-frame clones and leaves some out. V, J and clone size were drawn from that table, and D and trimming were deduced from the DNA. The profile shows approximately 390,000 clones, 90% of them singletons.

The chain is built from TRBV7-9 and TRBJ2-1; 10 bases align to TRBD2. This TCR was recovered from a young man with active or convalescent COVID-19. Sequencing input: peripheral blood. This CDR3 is CASSPRLAGAYNEQFF. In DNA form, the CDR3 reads TGTGCCAGCAGCCCCAGACTAGCGGGCGCCTACAATGAGCAGTTCTTC. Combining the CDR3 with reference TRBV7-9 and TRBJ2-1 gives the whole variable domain DTGVSQNPRHKITKRGQNVTFRCDPISEHNRLYWYRQTLGQGPEFLTYFQNEAQLEKSRLLSDRFSAERPKGSFSTLEIQRTEQGDSAMYLCASSPRLAGAYNEQFFGPGTRLTVL.